This T cell receptor (beta chain) was documented in a study of human T cells and chemical hapten exposure. Unique molecular identifiers were affixed to discrete cDNA molecules within the library. TCRdb re-derived calls from the RACE reads in MiXCR, one entry per CDR3 protein. The sample contains 100,000 or so distinct CDR3 sequences, roughly a tenth of which appear only once. The V and J ends lost 8 bases and 7 bases respectively, with 21 bases between them. CDR3 length: 15 residues. Study results and limitations: There were significantly more large CDR3 similarity clusters among expanded TCRs than among controls. Expanded TCR counts at PT1 went up together with patch test score, a positive correlation.

The sample holds a few counts of this clonotype. Its antigen is unidentified. Time point denoted: patch test 2, 6 weeks after DPC sensitization. Indicated treatment: therapeutic diphenylcyclopropenone sensitization with weekly scalp DPC. It was unfractionated whole blood from which total RNA was extracted. This clonotype originated in a woman aged 40-49 years with alopecia areata. Some clones in this sample may be carry-over from other donors' samples. The gene calls are TRBV12-3 or TRBV12-4 and TRBJ2-1; D is perhaps TRBD2 (6 bases). This material consisted of whole blood, taken in connection with sensitization to the hapten diphenylcyclopropenone (DPC). The CDR3 is CASGLGGTYSNEQFF. For the CDR3, the DNA is TGTGCCAGCGGACTTGGCGGGACCTACTCAAATGAGCAGTTCTTC.